A single sample gave rise to the 32 T cell receptor beta chains below, sequenced in a study of blood T cells in healthy people across ages (dated by TCRdb to about 2015). The library relied on 5' RACE. The sample was run on an Illumina HiSeq 2500. A second roughly 7 to 11 cycle PCR used a sample-barcoded 5' primer and a J-beta primer mix. TCRdb reanalyzed the raw reads on its own, using fastp at Q25 for trimming and MiXCR for clone calling, and kept in-frame beta chains. Rows matching on CDR3 protein sequence are summarized as one entry with the most common DNA and genes. Recorded for this sample are some 730,000 distinct CDR3 sequences; roughly 20% of them occurred a single time. Of the sample, under 25% is held by the ten largest clones. The sample comprised blood. These receptors all stem from an older man in good health.

This clonotype was detected a few times. The J gene is TRBJ2-3, the V gene TRBV28; no definite D call. Germline V gene data show CDR1 as MDHEN and CDR2 as SYDVKM. There are 13 residues in the CDR3. V shed 11 bases and J shed 0 bases, with 12 bases lying between them. This CDR3 reads CASAWGSTDTQYF. CDR3 nucleotide sequence: TGTGCCTCAGCATGGGGTAGCACAGATACGCAGTATTTT.

This clonotype was counted between two and nine times. The chain links TRBV12-1 to TRBJ2-1; TRBD1 was called by the table and not checked on the DNA. TRBV12-1 is deemed a pseudogene. This CDR3 spans 16 amino acids. The CDR3 loop reads CASSSTRTARYNEQFF. CDR3 DNA sequence: TGTGCCAGCAGCTCTACCAGGACAGCCAGATACAATGAGCAGTTCTTC.

The rearrangement joins TRBV18 to TRBJ2-2; TRBD1 is a possible D gene (6 bases). CDR1 and CDR2 from the germline V gene are KGHSH and LQKENI. V was cut by 1 base and J by 6 bases, with 15 bases left in between. This CDR3 comprises 16 residues. The chain's CDR3 is CASSPLLAGDAGELFF. DNA for the CDR3: TGTGCCAGCTCACCACTTCTAGCAGGGGACGCCGGGGAGCTGTTTTTT.

This clonotype was detected only a few times. The genes are TRBV3-1 and TRBJ1-2; D not resolved. The CDR3 extends over 14 amino acids. Trimming cost V 0 bases and J 6 bases, with 11 bases left between them. The germline CDR1 and CDR2 sequences are LGHDT and YNNKEL (reference sequence). The CDR3: CASSQDLETNGYTF. The CDR3 DNA follows: TGTGCCAGCAGCCAAGATCTAGAAACCAATGGCTACACCTTC.

V gene TRBV20-1 combines with J gene TRBJ2-3; 9 bases line up with TRBD2. V dropped 6 bases and J dropped 5; count of bases not matched to a gene: 9. Looked up from germline, CDR1 is DFQATT and CDR2 is SNEGSKA (reference sequence). The CDR3 sequence is 14 residues long. This chain's CDR3 is CSAKSASGVDTQYF. The CDR3 nucleotides are TGCAGTGCCAAATCGGCTAGCGGGGTAGATACGCAGTATTTT.

Only a few counts were recorded for this clonotype. The rearrangement uses TRBV3-1 and TRBJ2-1, with D possibly TRBD2 on 6 matching bases. The germline V gene encodes CDR1 LGHDT and CDR2 YNNKEL (reference sequence). Between the trimmed V and J ends, which lost 6 bases and 0 bases, there was a span of 12 bases. The CDR3 has 15 residues. The CDR3 sequence: CASSRRGISYNEQFF. The CDR3 DNA is TGTGCCAGCAGTCGCCGGGGGATCTCCTACAATGAGCAGTTCTTC.

This clonotype was seen a handful of times. Just one base apart from a much larger clone, this may be a read error. J is TRBJ2-4 and V is TRBV27; 8 bases are shared with TRBD2. This CDR3 comprises 16 residues. CDR1 is MNHEY, CDR2 SMNVEV, per germline (reference sequence). The CDR3 sequence is CASSLSTGLAKNIRYF. CDR3 nucleotide sequence: TGTGCCAGCAGTTTATCGACAGGACTAGCCAAAAACATTCGGTACTTC.

This chain joins TRBV20-1 and TRBJ1-1; possible D gene TRBD1, 6 bases. V shed 5 bases and J shed 8 bases, with 18 bases lying between them. CDR3 length equals 13 residues. CDR1 and CDR2 from the germline V gene are DFQATT and SNEGSKA (reference sequence). The CDR3 loop reads CSAEGVGDGEAFF. The DNA for the CDR3 is TGCAGTGCTGAGGGGGTCGGAGACGGCGAAGCTTTCTTT.

J is TRBJ1-2 and V is TRBV20-1; D possibly corresponds to TRBD1 (6 bases). Germline assignment: CDR1 DFQATT and CDR2 SNEGSKA (reference sequence). Trimming shortened V by 0 bases and J by 7 bases, and 18 bases separated the two germline ends. The CDR3 consists of 15 residues. The CDR3 DNA follows: TGCAGTGCTAGAGAGGTCCCGAACAGGGATACTGGCTACACCTTC. Protein: CSAREVPNRDTGYTF.

This clonotype has more than one count but fewer than ten. The CDR3 sequence: CAISEDNSYEQYV. CDR3 coding DNA: TGTGCCATCAGTGAGGACAACTCCTACGAGCAGTACGTC. The rearrangement joins TRBV10-3 to TRBJ2-5; D gene uncertain. TRBJ2-7 explains the end of the DNA better; the J call may be wrong. Germline V gives CDR1 ENHRY, CDR2 SYGVKD. The CDR3 is 13 residues long.

This clonotype was seen at least ten times. This may come from a read error, since a much larger clone is one base off. The chain couples TRBV7-9 to TRBJ1-1; no clear D. Deletions cut 3 bases from V and 4 bases from J, with 3 bases between. CDR3 length equals 11 residues. CDR1 and CDR2 from the germline V gene are SEHNR and FQNEAQ (reference sequence). CDR3 nucleotides: TGTGCCAGCAGCTTTGGCACTGAAGCTTTCTTT. Protein sequence: CASSFGTEAFF.

In this sample, this clonotype turned up a few times. V usage is TRBV29-1 and J usage is TRBJ1-4; a possible D gene is TRBD1 (5 bases). V was trimmed by 4 bases and J by 0 bases, leaving 21 bases between them. The CDR3 runs to 18 residues. Germline V CDR1 and CDR2: SQVTM, ANQGSEA. The CDR3 reads CSVVVGRWGIATNEKLFF. CDR3 DNA sequence: TGCAGCGTTGTTGTGGGCAGGTGGGGGATCGCAACTAATGAAAAACTGTTTTTT. The full variable domain, completed using reference TRBV29-1 and TRBJ1-4, is SAVISQKPSRDICQRGTSLTIQCQVDSQVTMMFWYRQQPGQSLTLIATANQGSEATYESGFVIDKFPISRPNLTFSTLTVSNMSPEDSSIYLCSVVVGRWGIATNEKLFFGSGTQLSVL.

The V gene is TRBV3-1, the J gene TRBJ1-2; D is possibly TRBD1 (6 bases). This CDR3 region has 14 residues. The germline V and J ends were trimmed by 3 bases and 3 bases, with 11 bases remaining between them. Germline CDR1 is LGHDT and CDR2 is YNNKEL (reference sequence). The CDR3 protein is CASSHGQLYYGYTF. The DNA for the CDR3 is TGTGCCAGCAGCCATGGACAGCTATACTATGGCTACACCTTC.

The rearrangement links TRBV6-2 or TRBV6-3 to TRBJ2-3; D remains unclear. CDR1 and CDR2 from the germline V gene are MNHEY and SVGEGT. CDR3 length: 15 residues. V lost 0 bases to trimming and J lost 2 bases, with 9 bases between them. The CDR3 region has the DNA TGTGCCAGCAGTTACTCCAGCGAGAACACAGATACGCAGTATTTT. This codes for CASSYSSENTDTQYF.

The V call is TRBV20-1, the J call TRBJ2-1, with 7 bases fitting TRBD2. With V trimmed by 4 bases and J by 7 bases, 10 bases remained unmatched. Germline assignment: CDR1 DFQATT and CDR2 SNEGSKA (reference sequence). This CDR3 is 14 amino acids long. CDR3 nucleotide sequence: TGCAGTGCTACTAGCGGAAGGCTTTATAATGAGCAGTTCTTC. Amino acid sequence: CSATSGRLYNEQFF.

With respect to this clonotype: At one end the junction does not follow the germline gene, possibly because of a read error. The chain employs TRBV3-1 and TRBJ2-1; either TRBD1 or TRBD2 may supply D (5 bases each). This CDR3 is 16 amino acids long. CDR1 is LGHDT and CDR2 is YNNKEL in the germline V gene (reference sequence). CDR3 region: CASSQPGTGTHNGQFF. As DNA, the CDR3 is TGTGCCAGCAGCCAGCCCGGGACGGGTACACACAATGGGCAGTTCTTC.

Only a few counts were recorded for this clonotype. CDR3 sequence: CASNIEGTSGSNEQFF. For the CDR3, the DNA is TGTGCCAGCAATATTGAGGGGACTAGCGGGAGTAATGAGCAGTTCTTC. The V gene is TRBV12-3 or TRBV12-4, the J gene TRBJ2-5; 14 bases match TRBD2. The end of the DNA fits TRBJ2-1 better, so the J call may be wrong. The CDR3 totals 16 residues.

The rearrangement links TRBV7-9 to TRBJ2-1, with D possibly matching TRBD2 (6 bases). The V gene's germline CDR1 is SEHNR and CDR2 FQNEAQ (reference sequence). CDR3 length: 14 amino acids. With 3 bases removed from V and 7 bases from J, the gap between germline ends came to 13 bases. CDR3 DNA sequence: TGTGCCAGCAGCTTGGGACTTGGGGCGAATGAGCAGTTCTTC. This encodes CASSLGLGANEQFF.

The V call is TRBV7-2, the J call TRBJ1-2, with D perhaps matching TRBD1 (6 bases). The CDR3 contains 15 residues. V lost 0 bases and J lost 4, with 12 bases in between. Germline CDR1 is SGHTA and CDR2 is FQGNSA. The CDR3 nucleotides read TGTGCCAGCAGCTTAGCCCAGACAGGAGCCTATGGCTACACCTTC. As protein: CASSLAQTGAYGYTF. Full variable domain (rest looked up from reference TRBV7-2 and TRBJ1-2): GAGVSQSPSNKVTEKGKDVELRCDPISGHTALYWYRQSLGQGLEFLIYFQGNSAPDKSGLPSDRFSAERTGGSVSTLTIQRTQQEDSAVYLCASSLAQTGAYGYTFGSGTRLTVV.

A few counts support this clonotype. The CDR3 DNA is TGTGCCAGCAGTGTTACTAGCGGGGTCCAAGAGACCCAGTACTTC. It encodes CASSVTSGVQETQYF. The J gene is TRBJ2-5, the V gene TRBV12-3 or TRBV12-4, with 10 bases fitting TRBD2. The CDR3 has 15 residues. Trimming cost V 5 bases and J 1 base; bases outside gene matches: 4.

This clonotype was seen a handful of times. V usage is TRBV7-9 and J usage is TRBJ2-1; D gene unclear. The germline gives CDR1 SEHNR, CDR2 FQNEAQ (reference sequence). The CDR3 runs 16 residues. The V end was cut by 0 bases, the J end by 0 bases, with 9 bases between. The CDR3 is CASSLASTTSYNEQFF. DNA for the CDR3: TGTGCCAGCAGCTTAGCGAGCACCACCTCCTACAATGAGCAGTTCTTC.

This clonotype was seen a handful of times. This sequence joins TRBV11-2 and TRBJ2-7; no reliable D call. V was clipped by 2 bases and J by 4 bases, with 6 bases between them. The germline V gene encodes CDR1 SGHAT and CDR2 FQNNGV. The CDR3 extends over 12 amino acids. As DNA, the CDR3 is TGTGCCAGCAGCTTATTCCGTTACGAGCAGTACTTC. Amino acid sequence: CASSLFRYEQYF. Full variable domain (rest looked up from reference TRBV11-2 and TRBJ2-7): EAGVAQSPRYKIIEKRQSVAFWCNPISGHATLYWYQQILGQGPKLLIQFQNNGVVDDSQLPKDRFSAERLKGVDSTLKIQPAKLEDSAVYLCASSLFRYEQYFGPGTRLTVT.

The chain combines TRBV7-6 with TRBJ2-7; D is possibly TRBD1 (6 bases). Between the trimmed V and J ends, which lost 2 bases and 3 bases, there was a span of 11 bases. Germline V lookup: CDR1 SGHVS, CDR2 FNYEAQ. The CDR3 extends over 14 amino acids. The CDR3 DNA sequence: TGTGCCAGCAGCTTAAATAACAGGGACTACGAGCAGTACTTC. It codes for CASSLNNRDYEQYF. Variable domain in full (rest from reference TRBV7-6 and TRBJ2-7): GAGVSQSPRYKVTKRGQDVALRCDPISGHVSLYWYRQALGQGPEFLTYFNYEAQQDKSGLPNDRFSAERPEGSISTLTIQRTEQRDSAMYRCASSLNNRDYEQYFGPGTRLTVT.

The rearrangement links TRBV6-2 or TRBV6-3 to TRBJ2-3; 10 bases match TRBD2. J gave up 7 bases and V 11 bases, and 12 bases lay outside the gene matches. CDR3 length equals 14 residues. Looked up from germline, CDR1 is MNHEY and CDR2 is SVGEGT. CDR3: CAGKSGGARYTQYF. The CDR3 DNA follows: TGTGCCGGGAAGAGCGGGGGGGCCCGATATACGCAGTATTTT.

V usage is TRBV2 and J usage is TRBJ1-3; D remains unclear. The CDR3 covers 16 residues. Looked up from germline, CDR1 is SNHLY and CDR2 is FYNNEI. V was clipped by 7 bases and J by 0 bases, with 16 bases between them. CDR3 in DNA: TGTGCCAGCACCTCGAATATGGGGAGCTCTGGAAACACCATATATTTT. Translated: CASTSNMGSSGNTIYF.

The V gene is TRBV28, the J gene TRBJ2-2; 8 bases map to TRBD1. V was clipped by 10 bases and J by 4 bases; unmatched bases: 11. The germline V gene has CDR1 MDHEN and CDR2 SYDVKM. This CDR3 is 15 amino acids long. In DNA form, the CDR3 reads TGTGCCATCCACGCGACAGGGGCCGCCACCGGGGAGCTGTTTTTT. It specifies CAIHATGAATGELFF.

The gene calls are TRBV12-3 or TRBV12-4 and TRBJ2-4; no clear D. The CDR3 consists of 12 residues. Between the trimmed V and J ends, which lost 6 bases and 7 bases, there was a span of 10 bases. CDR3 in amino acids: CASSPKGNIQYF. The CDR3 DNA reads as TGTGCCAGCAGCCCGAAGGGTAACATTCAGTACTTC.

This clonotype has a handful of counts. The chain has TRBV5-5 and TRBJ1-5; 10 bases are shared with TRBD1. Germline V gene lookup returns CDR1 SGHKS and CDR2 YYEKEE (reference sequence). The CDR3 is 15 amino acids. The J segment lost 5 bases and the V segment lost 1 base, leaving 3 bases of the junction unmatched. The DNA of the CDR3 is TGTGCCAGCAGCTTGTCTGGACAGGGGGATCAGCCCCAGCATTTT. Its translation: CASSLSGQGDQPQHF.

The rearrangement joins TRBV5-1 to TRBJ1-1, with D possibly matching TRBD1 (5 bases). The CDR3 has 15 residues. In germline, CDR1 is SGHRS, CDR2 YFSETQ. Trimming pared 0 bases from V and 0 bases from J, leaving 9 bases between. CDR3 nucleotide sequence: TGCGCCAGCAGCTTGGCCGGGGGAATGAACACTGAAGCTTTCTTT. It is translated as CASSLAGGMNTEAFF.

This clonotype was counted between two and nine times. This chain links TRBV5-1 with TRBJ2-5, with a tentative D call TRBD2 (6 bases). CDR3 length equals 14 residues. Trimming left V 3 bases short and J 2 bases short, with 11 bases between. CDR1 SGHRS and CDR2 YFSETQ come from the germline V gene. CDR3 region: CASSYGTLQETQYF. The CDR3 DNA reads TGCGCCAGCAGCTATGGGACTTTACAAGAGACCCAGTACTTC.

The chain is built from TRBV6-6 and TRBJ2-1; 7 positions agree with TRBD1. V lost 7 bases to trimming and J lost 8 bases; unmatched junction nucleotides: 14. Germline V CDR1 and CDR2: MNHNY, SVGAGI (reference sequence). The CDR3 runs to 15 residues. CDR3 region: CASMTQGNGVHEQFF. Written as DNA, the CDR3 is TGTGCCAGCATGACACAGGGGAACGGGGTCCATGAGCAGTTCTTC.

In this sample, this clonotype turned up many times. The CDR3 DNA reads TGTGCCAGCAGTTTCCGACAGGCCAGCACAGATACGCAGTATTTT. This codes for CASSFRQASTDTQYF. The chain joins TRBV12-3 or TRBV12-4 to TRBJ2-3; perhaps TRBD1 as D (6 bases). This CDR3 has 15 residues. The V end lost 3 bases, the J end lost 0 bases, and 10 bases lay between the germline ends.